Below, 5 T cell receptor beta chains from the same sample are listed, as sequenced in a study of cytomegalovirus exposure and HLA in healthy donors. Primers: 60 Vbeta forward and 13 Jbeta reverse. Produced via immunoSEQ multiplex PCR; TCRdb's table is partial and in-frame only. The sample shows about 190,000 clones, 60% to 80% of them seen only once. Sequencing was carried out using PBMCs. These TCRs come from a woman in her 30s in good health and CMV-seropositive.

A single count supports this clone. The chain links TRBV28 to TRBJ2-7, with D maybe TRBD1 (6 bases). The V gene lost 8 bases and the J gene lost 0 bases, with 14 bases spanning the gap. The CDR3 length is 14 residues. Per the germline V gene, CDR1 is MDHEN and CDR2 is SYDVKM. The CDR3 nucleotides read TGTGCCAGCCACCGGGACACCGACTCCTACGAGCAGTACTTC. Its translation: CASHRDTDSYEQYF.

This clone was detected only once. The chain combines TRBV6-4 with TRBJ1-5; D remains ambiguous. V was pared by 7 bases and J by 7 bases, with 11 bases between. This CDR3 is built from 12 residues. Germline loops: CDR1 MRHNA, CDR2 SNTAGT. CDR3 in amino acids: CASIPGRQPQHF. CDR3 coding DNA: TGTGCCAGCATCCCGGGTAGGCAGCCCCAGCATTTT.

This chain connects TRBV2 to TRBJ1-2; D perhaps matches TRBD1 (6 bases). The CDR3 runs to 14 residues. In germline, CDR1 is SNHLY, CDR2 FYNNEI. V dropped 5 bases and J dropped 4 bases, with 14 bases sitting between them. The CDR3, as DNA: TGTGCCAGCAGTAGACAGGAGACTCTCTATGGCTACACCTTC. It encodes CASSRQETLYGYTF. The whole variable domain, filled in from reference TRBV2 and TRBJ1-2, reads EPEVTQTPSHQVTQMGQEVILRCVPISNHLYFYWYRQILGQKVEFLVSFYNNEISEKSEIFDDQFSVERPDGSNFTLKIRSTKLEDSAMYFCASSRQETLYGYTFGSGTRLTVV.

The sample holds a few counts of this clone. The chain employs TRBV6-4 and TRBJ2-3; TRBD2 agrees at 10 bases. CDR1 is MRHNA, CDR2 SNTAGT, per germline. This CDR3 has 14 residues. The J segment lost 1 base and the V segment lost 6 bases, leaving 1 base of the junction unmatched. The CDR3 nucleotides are TGTGCCAGCAGCCTAGCGGGGGGCACAGATACGCAGTATTTT. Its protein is CASSLAGGTDTQYF.

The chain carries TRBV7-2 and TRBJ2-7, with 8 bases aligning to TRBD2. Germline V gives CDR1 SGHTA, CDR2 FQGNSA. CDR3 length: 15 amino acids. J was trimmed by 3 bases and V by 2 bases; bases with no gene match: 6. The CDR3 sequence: CASSLPRLAGYEQYF. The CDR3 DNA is TGTGCCAGCAGCTTACCAAGGCTAGCGGGCTACGAGCAGTACTTC.